This T cell receptor beta chain is from a study of blood T cell repertoires in COVID-19. Study-wide background: Researchers got acute and convalescent COVID-19 samples from the United States, Italy and Spain. PBMCs, B-cell-depleted T cells, or T cells were the source of the cDNA or gDNA that made up the material.

Germline values: CDR1 MRHNA, CDR2 SNTAGT. This CDR3 spans 13 amino acids. V was clipped by 1 base and J by 6 bases, with 7 bases between them. In the original analysis: Amplification with reference gene primers provided the estimates of nucleated cell counts. Here immunoSEQ multiplex PCR was the method, and the copy in TCRdb shows in-frame clones only, minus some. The DNA was the basis for D and trimming; V, J and clone size are from that table. This table has some 150,000 clones, 84% appearing once. Sequencing was performed on peripheral blood. The rearrangement links TRBV6-4 to TRBJ1-5; the D is unclear. This TCR was recovered from a man between 65 and 79 years old with acute or convalescent COVID-19. CDR3 sequence: CASSDFPGQPQHF. The CDR3 DNA is TGTGCCAGCAGTGACTTCCCCGGTCAGCCCCAGCATTTT.